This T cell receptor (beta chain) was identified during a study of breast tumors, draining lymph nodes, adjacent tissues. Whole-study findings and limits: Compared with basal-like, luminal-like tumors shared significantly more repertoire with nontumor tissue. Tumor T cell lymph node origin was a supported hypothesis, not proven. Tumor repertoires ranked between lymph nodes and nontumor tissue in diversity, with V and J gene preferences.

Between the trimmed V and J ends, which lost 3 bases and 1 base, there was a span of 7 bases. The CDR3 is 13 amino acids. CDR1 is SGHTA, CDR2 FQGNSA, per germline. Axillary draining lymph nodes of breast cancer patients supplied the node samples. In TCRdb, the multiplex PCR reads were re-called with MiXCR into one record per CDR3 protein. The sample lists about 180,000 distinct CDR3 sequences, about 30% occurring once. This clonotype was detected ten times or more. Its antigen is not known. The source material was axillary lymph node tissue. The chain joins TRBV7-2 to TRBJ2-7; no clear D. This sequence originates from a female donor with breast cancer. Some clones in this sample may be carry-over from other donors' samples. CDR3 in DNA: TGTGCCAGCAGCTTTAAGCAATCCTACGAGCAGTACTTC. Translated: CASSFKQSYEQYF.